The clone carrying this TCR beta chain has only a few counts. These data come from a study of OX40 agonist ivuxolimab in advanced cancers. Trimming removed 1 base from V and 5 bases from J; junction bases left unmatched: 4. The germline CDR1 and CDR2 sequences are SGHTA and FQGNSA. The CDR3 contains 15 residues. Clones were read by immunoSEQ multiplex PCR, and TCRdb kept only the in-frame ones, dropping some. Of roughly 75,000 clones in the sample, around 86% were seen once. This material consisted of CD4+ or CD8+ T cells sorted from blood, taken in a trial of the OX40 agonist ivuxolimab. V is TRBV7-2 and J is TRBJ2-3, with 9 bases fitting TRBD2. The source is an adult with an advanced solid tumor such as melanoma, head and neck, liver or kidney cancer. CDR3 region: CASSLGSGSVDTQYF. The CDR3 bases are TGTGCCAGCAGCTTAGGTAGCGGGAGTGTAGATACGCAGTATTTT.